This T cell receptor beta chain originates from a study of T-cell reconstitution after alpha-beta-depleted transplantation in children. Study-level results: Reportedly, only several hundred clones from non-depleted graft cells drove alpha-beta T-cell counts at about two months.

This clonotype came up many times. Its specificity is unknown. V lost 8 bases and J lost 1, with 15 bases in between. CDR1 and CDR2 (germline): MNHEY, SMNVEV (reference sequence). The CDR3 runs 16 residues. TCRbeta library preparation incorporated unique molecular identifiers. One entry per CDR3 protein results from TCRdb running MiXCR on the PCR reads. The data hold 780,000 or so distinct CDR3 sequences, with less than 20% observed a single time. The source is a male patient aged 10 to 17 who had a stem cell transplant for acute lymphoblastic leukemia, so the T cells may come from the graft donor. The material sequenced was PBMCs, mostly from graft donor cells, taken 360 days after TCRalphabeta/CD19-depleted stem cell transplant. The gene calls are TRBV27 and TRBJ2-6; D gene unclear. CDR3 DNA sequence: TGTGCCAGCGACGGTGGGTCCGGGTCTGGGGCCAACGTCCTGACTTTC. Translation gives CASDGGSGSGANVLTF.